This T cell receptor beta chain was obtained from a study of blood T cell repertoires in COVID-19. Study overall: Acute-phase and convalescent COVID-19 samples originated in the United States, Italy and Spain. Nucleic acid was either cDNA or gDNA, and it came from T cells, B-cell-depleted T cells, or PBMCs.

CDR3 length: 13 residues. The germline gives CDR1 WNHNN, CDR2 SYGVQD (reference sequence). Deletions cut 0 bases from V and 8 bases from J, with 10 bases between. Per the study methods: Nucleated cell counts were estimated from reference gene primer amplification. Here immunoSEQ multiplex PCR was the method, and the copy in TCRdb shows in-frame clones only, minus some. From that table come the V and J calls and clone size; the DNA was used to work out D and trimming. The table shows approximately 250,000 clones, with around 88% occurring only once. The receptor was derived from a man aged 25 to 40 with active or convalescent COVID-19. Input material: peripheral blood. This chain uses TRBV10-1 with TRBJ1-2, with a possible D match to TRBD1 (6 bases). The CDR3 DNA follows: TGCGCCAGCAGTGAGTCCCCAGGGGACGGCTACACCTTC. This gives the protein CASSESPGDGYTF.